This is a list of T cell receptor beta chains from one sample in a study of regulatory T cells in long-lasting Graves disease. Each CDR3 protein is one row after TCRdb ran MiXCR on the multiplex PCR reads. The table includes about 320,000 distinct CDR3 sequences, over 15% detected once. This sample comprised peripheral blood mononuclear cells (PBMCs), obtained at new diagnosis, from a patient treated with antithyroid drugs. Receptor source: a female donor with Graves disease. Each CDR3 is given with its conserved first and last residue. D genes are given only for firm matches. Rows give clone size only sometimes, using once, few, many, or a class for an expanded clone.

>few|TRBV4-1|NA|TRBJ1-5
CASSQDRGIGNQPQHF
TGCGCCAGCAGCCAAGATCGGGGTATTGGTAATCAGCCCCAGCATTTT
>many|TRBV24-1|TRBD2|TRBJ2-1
CATSVGTSGYNEQFF
TGTGCCACCAGTGTTGGAACTAGCGGGTACAATGAGCAGTTCTTC
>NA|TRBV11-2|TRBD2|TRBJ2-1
CASSLGRTSLYNEQFF
TGTGCCAGCAGCTTAGGGCGGACTAGCCTCTACAATGAGCAGTTCTTC
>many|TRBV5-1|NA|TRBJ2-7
CASCYGTGSAEQYF
TGCGCCAGCTGTTACGGTACAGGGTCGGCCGAGCAGTACTTC
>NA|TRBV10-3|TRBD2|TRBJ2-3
CAISESTSGFTDTQYF
TGTGCCATCAGTGAGTCGACTAGCGGGTTCACAGATACGCAGTATTTT
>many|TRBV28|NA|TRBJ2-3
CASCSGRYYTDTQYF
TGTGCCAGCTGCAGCGGGCGTTATTACACAGATACGCAGTATTTT
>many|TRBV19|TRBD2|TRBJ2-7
CASSLIGAGGPSEQYF
TGTGCCAGTAGTCTCATTGGAGCGGGAGGGCCGAGTGAGCAGTACTTC
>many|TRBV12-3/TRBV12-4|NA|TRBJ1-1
CASNLARETNTEAFF
TGTGCCAGCAATCTCGCACGCGAGACGAACACTGAAGCTTTCTTT
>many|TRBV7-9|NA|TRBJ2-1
CASSLVNLNNEQFF
TGTGCCAGCAGCTTGGTAAACCTAAACAATGAGCAGTTCTTC
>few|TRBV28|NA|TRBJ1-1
CASRGAPWGTEAFF
TGTGCCAGCAGGGGGGCCCCCTGGGGCACTGAAGCTTTCTTT
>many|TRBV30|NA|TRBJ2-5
CAWRQETQYF
TGTGCCTGGAGACAAGAGACCCAGTACTTC
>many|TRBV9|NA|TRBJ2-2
CASSDRRGGELFF
TGTGCCAGCAGCGACAGGCGGGGCGGGGAGCTGTTTTTT
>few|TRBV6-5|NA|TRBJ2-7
CASSFGIGPEQYF
TGTGCCAGCAGTTTCGGGATAGGGCCCGAGCAGTACTTC
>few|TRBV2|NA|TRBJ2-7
CASTPDGGYEQYF
TGTGCCAGCACCCCGGACGGGGGCTACGAGCAGTACTTC
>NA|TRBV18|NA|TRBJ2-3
CASSPIPPLLTDTQYF
TGTGCCAGCTCACCAATCCCCCCACTACTCACAGATACGCAGTATTTT
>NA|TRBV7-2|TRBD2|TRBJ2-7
CASSLGGREYYEQYF
TGTGCCAGCAGCTTAGGTGGGAGGGAGTACTACGAGCAGTACTTC
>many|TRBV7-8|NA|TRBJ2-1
CASSGSWLINEQFF
TGTGCCAGCAGCGGTAGCTGGCTGATCAATGAGCAGTTCTTC
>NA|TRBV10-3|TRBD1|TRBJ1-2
CAISLKQGAYGYTF
TGTGCCATCAGTTTAAAGCAGGGGGCCTATGGCTACACCTTC
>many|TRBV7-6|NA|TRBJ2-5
CASSLVSGRVQETQYF
TGTGCCAGCAGCTTAGTATCAGGGCGGGTACAAGAGACCCAGTACTTC
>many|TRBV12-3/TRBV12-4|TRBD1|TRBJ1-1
CASSGQGFIAEAFF
TGTGCCAGCAGTGGACAGGGTTTCATTGCTGAAGCTTTCTTT
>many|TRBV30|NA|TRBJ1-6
CAFSDRGTSNSPLHF
TGTGCCTTCTCAGACCGGGGCACCTCCAATTCACCCCTCCACTTT
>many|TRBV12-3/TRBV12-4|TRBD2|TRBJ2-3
CASSPGLAGSYPATDTQYF
TGTGCCAGCAGTCCCGGACTAGCGGGATCTTATCCGGCGACAGATACGCAGTATTTT
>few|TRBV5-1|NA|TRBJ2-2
CASYPGGAGTGELFF
TGCGCCAGTTATCCCGGAGGGGCCGGGACCGGGGAGCTGTTTTTT
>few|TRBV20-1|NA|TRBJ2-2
CSASAGSGELFF
TGCAGTGCTAGTGCCGGGTCCGGGGAGCTGTTTTTT
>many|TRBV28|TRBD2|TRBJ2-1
CASSLAGVANEQFF
TGTGCCAGCAGTTTAGCGGGAGTGGCTAATGAGCAGTTCTTC
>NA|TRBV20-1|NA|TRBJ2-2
CSAMDYITGELFF
TGCAGTGCAATGGACTACATCACCGGGGAGCTGTTTTTT
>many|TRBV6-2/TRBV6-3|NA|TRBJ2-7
CASSEGGQLYEQYF
TGTGCCAGCAGTGAAGGAGGACAGCTTTACGAGCAGTACTTC
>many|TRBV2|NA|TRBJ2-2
CASKEGSAGELFF
TGTGCCAGCAAGGAGGGTAGCGCCGGGGAGCTGTTTTTT
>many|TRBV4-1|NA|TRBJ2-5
CASSQDAFKETQYF
TGCGCCAGCAGCCAAGACGCTTTTAAAGAGACCCAGTACTTC
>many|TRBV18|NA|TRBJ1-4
CASSSVGANEKLFF
TGTGCCAGCTCATCTGTTGGAGCTAATGAAAAACTGTTTTTT
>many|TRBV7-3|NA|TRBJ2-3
CASSWPWGWSTDTQYF
TGTGCCAGCAGCTGGCCTTGGGGATGGAGCACAGATACGCAGTATTTT
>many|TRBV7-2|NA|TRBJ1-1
CASSILRATEAFF
TGTGCCAGCAGCATTCTCAGGGCCACTGAAGCTTTCTTT
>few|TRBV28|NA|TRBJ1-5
CASRGGFGNQPQHF
TGTGCCAGCAGAGGAGGGTTCGGCAATCAGCCCCAGCATTTT
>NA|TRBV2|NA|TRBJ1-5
CASSGRQYQPQHF
TGTGCCAGCAGTGGACGGCAATATCAGCCCCAGCATTTT
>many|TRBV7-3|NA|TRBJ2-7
CASSLIEGVPYEQYF
TGTGCCAGCAGCTTAATTGAGGGGGTGCCCTACGAGCAGTACTTC
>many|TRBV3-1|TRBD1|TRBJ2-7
CATGIPGQGIYEQYF
TGTGCCACCGGGATCCCGGGACAGGGAATCTACGAGCAGTACTTC
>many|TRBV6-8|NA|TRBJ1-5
CASSPLQIASNQPQHF
TGTGCCAGCAGCCCCCTCCAAATTGCAAGCAATCAGCCCCAGCATTTT
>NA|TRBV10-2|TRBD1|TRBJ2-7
CASSPFGQGPSYEQYF
TGCGCCAGCAGTCCATTTGGACAGGGGCCATCCTACGAGCAGTACTTC
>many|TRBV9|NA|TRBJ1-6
CASSLTRDSPLHF
TGTGCCAGCAGCCTGACTCGGGATTCACCCCTCCACTTT
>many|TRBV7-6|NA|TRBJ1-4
CASSLGMINEKLFF
TGTGCCAGCAGCTTGGGGATGATTAATGAAAAACTGTTTTTT
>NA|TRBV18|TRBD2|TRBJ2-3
CASSEIQGGLSGSSDTQYF
TGTGCCAGCTCCGAAATACAAGGAGGGCTGAGCGGGAGTTCAGATACGCAGTATTTT
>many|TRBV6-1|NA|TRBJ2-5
CASSKDGTQETQYF
TGTGCCAGCAGTAAAGACGGAACGCAAGAGACCCAGTACTTC
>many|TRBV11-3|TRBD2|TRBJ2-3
CASSSGGVSTDTQYF
TGTGCCAGCAGCTCCGGGGGGGTATCCACAGATACGCAGTATTTT
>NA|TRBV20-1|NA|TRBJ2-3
CSARDWSSAGIGTDTQYF
TGCAGTGCTAGAGACTGGAGTAGTGCAGGGATTGGGACAGATACGCAGTATTTT
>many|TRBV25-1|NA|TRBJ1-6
CASSEFVGAPHDSPLHF
TGTGCCAGCAGTGAATTTGTAGGGGCCCCCCACGATTCACCCCTCCACTTT
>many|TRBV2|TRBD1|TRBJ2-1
CASSEHRGGLMSYNEQFF
TGTGCCAGCAGTGAACACAGGGGCGGTTTAATGTCCTACAATGAGCAGTTCTTC
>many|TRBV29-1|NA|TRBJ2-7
CSVEEPPGEQYF
TGCAGCGTTGAAGAGCCCCCCGGCGAGCAGTACTTC